This T cell receptor beta chain was sequenced during a study of cytomegalovirus exposure and HLA in healthy donors. Germline V lookup: CDR1 ENHRY, CDR2 SYGVKD. J gave up 4 bases and V 4 bases, and 6 bases lay outside the gene matches. The CDR3 contains 14 residues. Here immunoSEQ multiplex PCR was the method, and the copy in TCRdb shows in-frame clones only, minus some. In the table there are 90,000 or so clones, around 84% of which are singletons. Sequenced: PBMCs. The sequence derives from a man between 18 and 29 years old in good health and CMV-seropositive. The rearrangement uses TRBV10-3 and TRBJ1-2; 7 nucleotides align to TRBD1. The CDR3 DNA reads as TGTGCCATCAGTGCTCAGACAGGGTTCTATGGCTACACCTTC. This gives the protein CAISAQTGFYGYTF.